The rows below give T cell receptor beta chains drawn from one sample of a study of blood T cell repertoires in COVID-19. Using immunoSEQ multiplex PCR, the repertoire was profiled, and TCRdb retains in-frame clones only, with some absent. The data show 150,000 to 200,000 clones, approximately 87% seen once. The sample was peripheral blood. These receptors were obtained from an older woman with COVID-19, enrolled during active disease. The CDR3 runs from the conserved cysteine through the conserved F or W. Each record gives: V gene, clone size, D gene, J gene, CDR3 protein, CDR3 DNA. The D gene is left open where the match is weak. The size field is filled for only some rows; it gives once, few, many or a size class.

V: TRBV10-3
size: -
D: TRBD2
J: TRBJ2-1
CDR3: CAITPRLAESPLFF
DNA: TGTGCCATCACCCCTCGACTAGCTGAGTCTCCCCTGTTCTTC

V: TRBV7-8
size: -
D: -
J: TRBJ1-2
CDR3: CASSLDGQTGYGYTF
DNA: TGTGCCAGCAGCTTAGATGGACAAACTGGCTATGGCTACACCTTC

V: TRBV19
size: -
D: -
J: TRBJ2-3
CDR3: CASKSSPTALTDTQYF
DNA: TGTGCCAGTAAGTCTAGCCCCACCGCGCTCACAGATACGCAGTATTTT

V: TRBV28
size: -
D: -
J: TRBJ1-1
CDR3: CASSSGGTLNTEAFF
DNA: TGTGCCAGCAGTTCCGGGGGGACATTAAACACTGAAGCTTTCTTT

V: TRBV18
size: -
D: -
J: TRBJ2-1
CDR3: CASSRAESNSYNEQFF
DNA: TGTGCCAGCTCCCGCGCCGAGTCGAACTCCTACAATGAGCAGTTCTTC

V: TRBV3-1/TRBV3-2
size: -
D: -
J: TRBJ1-3
CDR3: CASSSATGLTSGNTIYF
DNA: TGTGCCAGCAGCTCTGCGACCGGACTGACCTCTGGAAACACCATATATTTT

V: TRBV11-2
size: -
D: TRBD1
J: TRBJ2-3
CDR3: CASSDQGARADTQYF
DNA: TGTGCCAGCAGCGATCAGGGGGCGAGGGCAGATACGCAGTATTTT

V: TRBV5-4
size: -
D: -
J: TRBJ1-2
CDR3: CASRSGGASYGYTF
DNA: TGTGCCAGCAGGAGCGGCGGGGCCAGCTATGGCTACACCTTC

V: TRBV7-3
size: once
D: -
J: TRBJ2-1
CDR3: CASSLSGAEHNEQFF
DNA: TGTGCCAGCAGCTTAAGCGGGGCCGAACACAATGAGCAGTTCTTC

V: TRBV11-3
size: -
D: TRBD2
J: TRBJ2-5
CDR3: CASSFRIAGGPRETQYF
DNA: TGTGCCAGCAGCTTTAGAATAGCGGGAGGGCCCAGAGAGACCCAGTACTTC

V: TRBV7-9
size: once
D: TRBD1
J: TRBJ2-1
CDR3: CASSSRGQGYNEQFF
DNA: TGTGCCAGCAGCTCGCGGGGACAGGGCTACAATGAGCAGTTCTTC

V: TRBV28
size: -
D: TRBD1
J: TRBJ1-2
CDR3: CASSLIQGPYGYTF
DNA: TGTGCCAGCAGTTTGATACAGGGGCCCTATGGCTACACCTTC

V: TRBV6-2/TRBV6-3
size: -
D: -
J: TRBJ2-7
CDR3: CASSPGGGIMQKQYF
DNA: TGTGCCAGCAGTCCGGGGGGCGGGATAATGCAGAAGCAGTACTTC

V: TRBV4-1
size: -
D: TRBD1
J: TRBJ1-2
CDR3: CASSQEALDRFSGYTF
DNA: TGCGCCAGCAGCCAAGAGGCCCTGGACAGGTTTTCAGGCTACACCTTC

V: TRBV3-1/TRBV3-2
size: -
D: TRBD2
J: TRBJ2-4
CDR3: CASSPLAGGANIQYF
DNA: TGTGCCAGCAGCCCCCTAGCGGGAGGTGCAAACATTCAGTACTTC

V: TRBV7-2
size: once
D: -
J: TRBJ1-2
CDR3: CASSLAWRRSNYGYTF
DNA: TGTGCCAGCAGCTTAGCTTGGAGACGGTCTAACTATGGCTACACCTTC

V: TRBV19
size: once
D: -
J: TRBJ2-5
CDR3: CASRPSAEWQETQYF
DNA: TGTGCCAGTAGACCGAGCGCCGAATGGCAAGAGACCCAGTACTTC

V: TRBV5-1
size: -
D: TRBD1
J: TRBJ1-4
CDR3: CASRGQFNEKLFF
DNA: TGCGCCAGCAGGGGACAGTTTAATGAAAAACTGTTTTTT

V: TRBV10-3
size: -
D: -
J: TRBJ2-7
CDR3: CAISETLYEQYF
DNA: TGTGCCATCAGTGAGACTCTCTACGAGCAGTACTTC

V: TRBV12-3/TRBV12-4
size: once
D: -
J: TRBJ2-3
CDR3: CASSPGLTDTQYF
DNA: TGTGCCAGCAGCCCGGGACTTACAGATACGCAGTATTTT

V: TRBV19
size: -
D: TRBD1
J: TRBJ1-2
CDR3: CARKRRTGGEYGYTF
DNA: TGTGCCAGGAAGAGGAGGACAGGGGGTGAGTATGGCTACACCTTC

V: TRBV7-2
size: -
D: TRBD1
J: TRBJ1-2
CDR3: CASSPGTAYGYTF
DNA: TGTGCCAGCAGCCCCGGGACAGCTTATGGCTACACCTTC

V: TRBV7-6
size: -
D: TRBD2
J: TRBJ2-5
CDR3: CASGRGGRSGETQYF
DNA: TGTGCCAGCGGACGGGGCGGGAGGTCAGGGGAGACCCAGTACTTC

V: TRBV11-2
size: -
D: TRBD1
J: TRBJ1-1
CDR3: CASSLRSRDRDTEAFF
DNA: TGTGCCAGCAGCTTACGCTCCCGGGACAGGGACACTGAAGCTTTCTTT

V: TRBV9
size: -
D: -
J: TRBJ1-3
CDR3: CASSVEIAYSGNTIYF
DNA: TGTGCCAGCAGCGTAGAGATCGCCTACTCTGGAAACACCATATATTTT

V: TRBV3-1/TRBV3-2
size: -
D: TRBD2
J: TRBJ2-1
CDR3: CASSQVALLAGTHNEQFF
DNA: TGTGCCAGCAGCCAAGTGGCCCTACTAGCGGGAACCCACAATGAGCAGTTCTTC

V: TRBV18
size: once
D: -
J: TRBJ2-2
CDR3: CASSPIHSNTGELFF
DNA: TGTGCCAGCTCACCTATACATTCGAACACCGGGGAGCTGTTTTTT

V: TRBV11-2
size: -
D: -
J: TRBJ1-1
CDR3: CASSVSGSNTEAFF
DNA: TGTGCCAGCAGCGTCAGTGGGAGTAACACTGAAGCTTTCTTT

V: TRBV19
size: -
D: TRBD1
J: TRBJ2-2
CDR3: CASWDRGSPGELFF
DNA: TGTGCCAGTTGGGACAGGGGAAGTCCCGGGGAGCTGTTTTTT

V: TRBV27
size: -
D: -
J: TRBJ1-5
CDR3: CASSSARQASYQPQHF
DNA: TGTGCCAGCAGCTCCGCGAGACAGGCTTCCTATCAGCCCCAGCATTTT

V: TRBV6-2/TRBV6-3
size: -
D: -
J: TRBJ1-1
CDR3: CASSLTLGGNTEAFF
DNA: TGTGCCAGCAGTTTGACCCTAGGGGGGAACACTGAAGCTTTCTTT

V: TRBV14
size: few
D: -
J: TRBJ1-6
CDR3: CASSLGQRYSTLHF
DNA: TGTGCCAGCAGCCTCGGACAGCGATATTCCACCCTCCACTTT

V: TRBV7-9
size: -
D: -
J: TRBJ2-1
CDR3: CASSPPAGDSYNEQFF
DNA: TGTGCCAGCAGCCCACCCGCGGGCGACTCCTACAATGAGCAGTTCTTC

V: TRBV13
size: -
D: -
J: TRBJ2-1
CDR3: CASSSRQASFSPNEQFF
DNA: TGTGCCAGCAGCTCTCGACAGGCTAGCTTTAGCCCCAATGAGCAGTTCTTC

V: TRBV13
size: -
D: TRBD1
J: TRBJ1-2
CDR3: CASSSRGIHLSYGYTF
DNA: TGTGCCAGCAGCTCCAGGGGGATACACTTAAGCTATGGCTACACCTTC

V: TRBV3-1/TRBV3-2
size: -
D: TRBD2
J: TRBJ2-7
CDR3: CASSQTSGRGYEQYF
DNA: TGTGCCAGCAGCCAGACGAGCGGGAGGGGGTACGAGCAGTACTTC

V: TRBV3-1/TRBV3-2
size: -
D: TRBD1
J: TRBJ2-5
CDR3: CASSPLTGEQETQYF
DNA: TGTGCCAGCAGCCCTCTTACAGGGGAACAAGAGACCCAGTACTTC

V: TRBV4-3
size: -
D: TRBD2
J: TRBJ2-2
CDR3: CASSQEMLAGRDTGELFF
DNA: TGCGCCAGCAGCCAAGAAATGCTAGCGGGAAGGGACACCGGGGAGCTGTTTTTT

V: TRBV6-5
size: -
D: -
J: TRBJ2-7
CDR3: CASSYSGGNDYEQYF
DNA: TGTGCCAGCAGTTACTCCGGCGGGAACGACTACGAGCAGTACTTC

V: TRBV20-1
size: -
D: -
J: TRBJ2-7
CDR3: CSASGAQEQYF
DNA: TGCAGTGCGTCTGGGGCGCAGGAGCAGTACTTC

V: TRBV18
size: -
D: -
J: TRBJ2-3
CDR3: CASSPPIRADTQYF
DNA: TGTGCCAGCTCACCACCGATCCGGGCAGATACGCAGTATTTT

V: TRBV3-1/TRBV3-2
size: -
D: -
J: TRBJ1-2
CDR3: CASRSSGEGYTF
DNA: TGTGCCAGCAGGTCCAGCGGGGAGGGCTACACCTTC

V: TRBV7-2
size: -
D: TRBD1
J: TRBJ1-5
CDR3: CASSPEDRVSNGPQHF
DNA: TGTGCCAGCAGCCCAGAGGACAGGGTTTCCAATGGGCCCCAGCATTTT

V: TRBV6-5
size: -
D: TRBD2
J: TRBJ2-1
CDR3: CASRGTSGPYNEQFF
DNA: TGTGCCAGCAGGGGTACTAGCGGACCCTACAATGAGCAGTTCTTC

V: TRBV2
size: -
D: -
J: TRBJ1-5
CDR3: CASRRTVGSQPQHF
DNA: TGTGCCAGCCGAAGGACAGTGGGTAGCCAGCCCCAGCATTTT

V: TRBV25-1
size: -
D: TRBD1
J: TRBJ2-2
CDR3: CASSESGQGYTGELFF
DNA: TGTGCCAGCAGTGAATCTGGACAGGGTTACACCGGGGAGCTGTTTTTT

V: TRBV28
size: -
D: TRBD1
J: TRBJ1-5
CDR3: CASSRRPTGGGGNQPQHF
DNA: TGTGCCAGCAGCCGCAGGCCGACAGGGGGCGGAGGAAATCAGCCCCAGCATTTT

V: TRBV6-1
size: -
D: -
J: TRBJ1-2
CDR3: CASSEGGARGYTF
DNA: TGTGCCAGCAGTGAAGGGGGCGCACGTGGCTACACCTTC

V: TRBV7-2
size: once
D: -
J: TRBJ2-2
CDR3: CASAGANTGELFF
DNA: TGTGCCAGTGCAGGGGCGAACACCGGGGAGCTGTTTTTT

V: TRBV2
size: -
D: -
J: TRBJ1-2
CDR3: CASSHWTSNYGYTF
DNA: TGTGCCAGCAGTCACTGGACTTCTAACTATGGCTACACCTTC

V: TRBV2
size: -
D: -
J: TRBJ2-7
CDR3: CASSEPVPGEQYF
DNA: TGTGCCAGCAGTGAACCTGTCCCGGGGGAGCAGTACTTC

V: TRBV30
size: -
D: TRBD2
J: TRBJ2-1
CDR3: CAWKRGIASGRNEQFF
DNA: TGTGCCTGGAAAAGGGGGATTGCTAGCGGGAGGAATGAGCAGTTCTTC

V: TRBV5-6
size: -
D: TRBD1
J: TRBJ1-6
CDR3: CASRGTGYNSPLHF
DNA: TGTGCCAGCAGAGGGACAGGCTATAATTCACCCCTCCACTTT

V: TRBV5-1
size: -
D: TRBD1
J: TRBJ1-1
CDR3: CASSRKQGAAEAFF
DNA: TGCGCCAGCAGCAGAAAACAGGGGGCCGCTGAAGCTTTCTTT

V: TRBV7-9
size: once
D: TRBD2
J: TRBJ2-1
CDR3: CASSLHSGSENEQFF
DNA: TGTGCCAGCAGCTTGCATAGCGGGAGTGAAAATGAGCAGTTCTTC

V: TRBV6-5
size: -
D: TRBD1
J: TRBJ1-2
CDR3: CASTRGTGSHGYTF
DNA: TGTGCCAGCACCAGAGGGACAGGGAGCCATGGCTACACCTTC

V: TRBV7-2
size: -
D: -
J: TRBJ2-1
CDR3: CASSLGLSVWAGNNEQFF
DNA: TGTGCCAGCAGCTTAGGATTAAGTGTTTGGGCGGGAAACAATGAGCAGTTCTTC

V: TRBV28
size: -
D: -
J: TRBJ1-3
CDR3: CASTPGDVLSGNTIYF
DNA: TGTGCCAGCACACCCGGAGACGTCCTCTCTGGAAACACCATATATTTT

V: TRBV28
size: -
D: TRBD2
J: TRBJ2-7
CDR3: CASSVGTGGVYEQYF
DNA: TGTGCCAGCAGCGTCGGGACGGGAGGGGTCTACGAGCAGTACTTC